Listed below are T cell receptor beta chains from one sample, sequenced in a study of cytomegalovirus exposure and HLA in healthy donors. Some clones are missing from TCRdb's copy, which holds only in-frame ones; the method was immunoSEQ multiplex PCR. The sample consists of 150,000 to 180,000 clones, around 83% of them appearing once. Sequences were obtained from PBMCs. The receptor source for this set is a human donor in good health. Both conserved end residues are trimmed from each CDR3.

V	J	CDR3
TRBV5-1	TRBJ2-7	ASSPYAGDSYEQY
TRBV6-5	TRBJ2-2	ASSYSFYNTGELF
TRBV6-5	TRBJ2-7	ATSRGGPSYEQY
TRBV5-6	TRBJ1-2	ASRFTGFTNYGYT
TRBV19	TRBJ2-7	ASGRFRDSYEQY
TRBV27	TRBJ1-2	ASSPLGRYGYT
TRBV27	TRBJ1-3	ASSLGRGNTIY
TRBV5-1	TRBJ1-2	ASSSGQGRGGYT
TRBV15	TRBJ2-2	ATPREGSNTGELF
TRBV19	TRBJ2-2	ASSRRDIRTGELF
TRBV6-5	TRBJ2-1	ASSYPLAGRYEQF
TRBV4-3	TRBJ2-7	ASSQGQGAYYEQY
TRBV4-2	TRBJ1-1	ASSREQRREAF
TRBV27	TRBJ1-2	ASSLSGQGAQGYT
TRBV4-1	TRBJ1-5	ASSQEQVGGYQPQH
TRBV5-1	TRBJ1-4	ASSLPGQGEKLF
TRBV25-1	TRBJ1-2	ASSDLLDSNYGYT
TRBV12-5	TRBJ1-3	ASGNGGIGNTIY
TRBV5-1	TRBJ1-5	ASSLDSNSNQPQH
TRBV20-1	TRBJ2-7	SIQREASQY
TRBV27	TRBJ1-2	ASSPWTGGILDYGYT
TRBV2	TRBJ1-1	ASSDWGQGASNTEAF